This TCR beta chain was captured in a study of T cells after yellow fever vaccination. Study details: Preparation of fractions with low cell numbers was performed using SMART-Seq v4 Ultra Low Input. Overall study findings and caveats: Post-booster repertoires again held most primary-vaccination clones (about 95% CD4, 85% to 90% CD8).

It was through 5'RACE template switching that TCR cDNA was made, with a universal primer site and UMIs added. Using its own MiXCR run on the 5' RACE reads, TCRdb lists one record per CDR3 protein. The sample lists 300,000 to 350,000 distinct CDR3 sequences, roughly 4% seen once, with approximately 24% in the top ten. Germline trimming cut 1 base from V and 2 bases from J; bases unmatched to any gene: 6. Germline values: CDR1 SGHTA, CDR2 FQGNSA. This CDR3 has 17 residues. In this sample, this clonotype turned up many times. Its target is unknown. Sequencing was performed on PBMCs, taken 5 days after the yellow fever booster vaccination. The genes are TRBV7-2 and TRBJ2-1; TRBD2 matches at 9 bases. This TCR was recovered from a man aged 18-30 years who received the YFV17D yellow fever vaccine. This CDR3 reads CASSLGLAGNPYNEQFF. Written as DNA, the CDR3 is TGTGCCAGCAGCTTAGGGCTAGCGGGGAACCCCTACAATGAGCAGTTCTTC.